The clone carrying this T cell receptor beta chain was counted a few times. This entry comes from a study of Graves' ophthalmopathy and Graves' hyperthyroidism. TCR beta CDR3 amplification used RNA transcripts. HTBI primers were employed in first-round RT-PCR, then a second-round multiplex PCR followed. TCRdb re-called the multiplex PCR reads with MiXCR, one entry per CDR3 protein. The table records 300,000 to 400,000 distinct CDR3 sequences, 15% to 20% of them present only once. Input material: peripheral blood. This receptor was identified in an adult man with Graves' ophthalmopathy.

The CDR3 sequence is CASSQVNYGYTF. In nucleotides, the CDR3 is TGTGCCAGCAGTCAAGTAAACTATGGCTACACCTTC. The J gene is TRBJ1-2, the V gene TRBV12-3 or TRBV12-4; no definite D call. The ends were cut back, 5 bases at V and 2 bases at J, with 6 bases in the middle. This CDR3 is 12 amino acids long.